Described below is a single TCR beta chain sequence and its context. The junction does not match germline at one end; this may be a read error. The sample belongs to a study of blood T cell repertoires in COVID-19. Study overall: Donors in the United States, Italy and Spain gave samples during acute or convalescent COVID-19. Sample material is recorded as cDNA or gDNA derived from T cells, B-cell-depleted T cells, or PBMCs.

This CDR3 is 15 amino acids long. Germline V gene sequence: CDR1 SGHAT, CDR2 FQDESV (reference sequence). How the authors handled the data: Researchers report that nucleated cell counts were estimated from reference gene primer amplification. The data were produced by immunoSEQ multiplex PCR, yet TCRdb's version contains in-frame clones alone and is incomplete. For V, J and clone size, that table is used; D and trimming come from the DNA. The sample holds around 250,000 clones, roughly 90% seen once. Sequenced: peripheral blood. J is TRBJ2-7 and V is TRBV11-1, with 7 bases aligning to TRBD2. The receptor comes from a man between 60 and 75 years old with acute or convalescent COVID-19. The CDR3 sequence: CASSPTRRGRAGFFF. The CDR3 DNA sequence: TGTGCCAGCAGTCCGACCCGCCGAGGGAGGGCCGGTTTTTTCTTC.